The 5 T cell receptor beta chains below were found in one sample sequenced in a study of siplizumab effects on memory and regulatory T cells. Sequencing used immunoSEQ multiplex PCR; TCRdb keeps in-frame clones, though not all of them. Altogether about 120,000 clones are present, 90% to 95% being singletons, with the ten largest covering approximately 0.17%. The sample consisted of non-Treg CD4+ T cells sorted from blood. The receptors derive from a human donor in good health.

This sequence joins TRBV6-5 and TRBJ2-5, with a weak D call TRBD2 (6 bases). CDR3 size: 14 residues. V was shortened by 5 bases and J by 7 bases, with 17 bases between the two germline ends. The germline V gene has CDR1 MNHEY and CDR2 SVGAGI. CDR3 nucleotide sequence: TGTGCCAGCAGTGGGGGACTTTCGAGAGGGACCCAGTACTTC. Translating it yields CASSGGLSRGTQYF.

This clone was seen just once. The rearrangement links TRBV10-3 to TRBJ2-3; TRBD1 agrees at 9 bases. Germline lookup yields CDR1 ENHRY and CDR2 SYGVKD. V dropped 10 bases and J dropped 2; count of bases not matched to a gene: 7. This CDR3 contains 14 residues. CDR3 loop: CATRQGEDTDTQYF. In DNA, the CDR3 is TGTGCCACCCGACAGGGGGAAGACACAGATACGCAGTATTTT.

The chain carries TRBV5-1 and TRBJ1-2; D gene unclear. Looked up from germline, CDR1 is SGHRS and CDR2 is YFSETQ. V was shortened by 8 bases and J by 1 base, with 15 bases between the two germline ends. The CDR3 has 14 amino acids. CDR3 amino acids: CASRFWTDNYGYTF. CDR3 nucleotides: TGCGCCAGTCGGTTTTGGACTGATAACTATGGCTACACCTTC.

CDR3 sequence (DNA): TGTGCCAGCAGTGAGGGACAGGGGCATGAAAAACTGTTTTTT. This codes for CASSEGQGHEKLFF. The chain carries TRBV6-1 and TRBJ1-4; 10 bases map to TRBD1. In germline, CDR1 is MNHNS, CDR2 SASEGT. V lost 3 bases to trimming and J lost 6 bases; unmatched junction nucleotides: 1. This CDR3 spans 14 amino acids.

This clone was counted once. This chain connects TRBV7-2 to TRBJ2-5; D is possibly TRBD2 (6 bases). The J call is doubtful: the DNA matches TRBJ2-7 better. Germline CDR1 is SGHTA and CDR2 is FQGNSA. The CDR3 is 13 amino acids. CDR3 DNA sequence: TGTGCCAGCAGCTTATACGGGGGTGGCGAGCAGTACTTC. Protein product: CASSLYGGGEQYF.